The 9 T cell receptor beta chains given below trace back to one sample, sequenced in a study of shared clonotypes between healthy human individuals. Clones were read by immunoSEQ multiplex PCR, and TCRdb kept only the in-frame ones, dropping some. The data hold some 510,000 clones, with 79% observed a single time. Sequencing was done on a sample of PBMCs. The receptor set was obtained from a woman aged 40 to 50 in good health. Some clones in this sample may be carry-over from other donors' samples.

This sequence joins TRBV6-5 and TRBJ2-3; TRBD2 matches at 8 bases. The CDR3 is 16 amino acids. Trimming took 4 bases from V and 1 from J; bases not matched to a gene: 7. CDR1 and CDR2 (germline): MNHEY, SVGAGI. CDR3 sequence: CASSSGAGGGTDTQYF. CDR3 coding DNA: TGTGCCAGCAGTTCCGGGGCGGGAGGAGGCACAGATACGCAGTATTTT.

This sequence joins TRBV6-5 and TRBJ2-6, with a possible D match to TRBD2 (5 bases). The CDR3 length is 16 residues. Germline CDR1 is MNHEY and CDR2 is SVGAGI. Between the trimmed V and J ends, which lost 2 bases and 2 bases, there was a span of 10 bases. The CDR3 loop reads CASSYKSSPGANVLTF. CDR3 bases: TGTGCCAGCAGTTACAAGTCTAGCCCTGGGGCCAACGTCCTGACTTTC.

This clone was picked up a small number of times. This rearrangement joins TRBV19 to TRBJ2-5; 7 bases agree with TRBD2. The CDR3 spans 13 residues. In germline, CDR1 is LNHDA, CDR2 SQIVND (reference sequence). J gave up 3 bases and V 5 bases, and 3 bases lay outside the gene matches. This CDR3 is CASSWGGEETQYF. The CDR3 DNA reads as TGTGCCAGTAGTTGGGGAGGGGAAGAGACCCAGTACTTC.

This clone was detected once. The chain couples TRBV5-1 to TRBJ2-6; D gene ambiguous. CDR3 length equals 14 residues. Trimming took 3 bases from V and 0 from J, leaving 4 bases between them. CDR1 and CDR2 from the germline V gene are SGHRS and YFSETQ. The CDR3: CASSSVSGANVLTF. Written as DNA, the CDR3 is TGCGCCAGCAGCTCGGTCTCTGGGGCCAACGTCCTGACTTTC.

The rearrangement joins TRBV27 to TRBJ2-1, with no clear D. The CDR3 spans 12 residues. Looked up from germline, CDR1 is MNHEY and CDR2 is SMNVEV (reference sequence). V was clipped by 4 bases and J by 7 bases, with 8 bases between them. The CDR3 DNA is TGTGCCAGCAGTTCCCGGGTGAATGAGCAGTTCTTC. Residues: CASSSRVNEQFF.

The rearrangement links TRBV9 to TRBJ2-3, with TRBD1 as a possible D gene (6 bases). Trimming stripped 4 bases from V and 2 bases from J, with 17 bases between. Looked up from germline, CDR1 is SGDLS and CDR2 is YYNGEE. The length of the CDR3 is 16 residues. The CDR3 region has the DNA TGTGCCAGCAGCTCCATAGGGCAGGGGCTCACAGATACGCAGTATTTT. This translates into CASSSIGQGLTDTQYF.

The V gene is TRBV29-1, the J gene TRBJ2-1; D gene ambiguous. The CDR3 has 12 amino acids. Per germline, CDR1 SQVTM and CDR2 ANQGSEA. The CDR3 nucleotides are TGCAGTTATTTGATGGTATACAATGAGCAGTTCTTC. Residues: CSYLMVYNEQFF.

The V and J genes are TRBV2 and TRBJ2-7; the D gene is possibly TRBD2 (6 bases). This CDR3 comprises 13 residues. The germline V and J ends were trimmed by 4 bases and 3 bases, with 10 bases remaining between them. The germline V gene encodes CDR1 SNHLY and CDR2 FYNNEI. DNA for the CDR3: TGTGCCAGCAGTGCGGGGCGGGGCTACGAGCAGTACTTC. The encoded protein is CASSAGRGYEQYF.

The chain uses TRBV7-3 and TRBJ2-1; 11 positions match TRBD2. Trimming took 2 bases from V and 2 from J; bases not matched to a gene: 2. The CDR3 contains 16 residues. The germline V gene has CDR1 SGHTA and CDR2 FQGTGA. The CDR3 spells CASSLLAGGPYNEQFF. DNA for the CDR3: TGTGCCAGCAGCTTACTAGCGGGAGGCCCCTACAATGAGCAGTTCTTC.